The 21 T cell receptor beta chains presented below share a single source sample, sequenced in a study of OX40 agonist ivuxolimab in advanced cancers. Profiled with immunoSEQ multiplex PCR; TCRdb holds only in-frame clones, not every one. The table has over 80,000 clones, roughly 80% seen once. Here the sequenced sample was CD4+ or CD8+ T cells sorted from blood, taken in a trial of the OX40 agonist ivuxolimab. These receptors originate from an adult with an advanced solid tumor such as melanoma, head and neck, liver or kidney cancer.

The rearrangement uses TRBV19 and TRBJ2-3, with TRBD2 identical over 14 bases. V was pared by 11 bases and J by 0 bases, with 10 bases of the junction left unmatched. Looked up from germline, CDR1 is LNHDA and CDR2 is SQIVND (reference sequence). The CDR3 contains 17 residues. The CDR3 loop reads CASRTSGGTSSTDTQYF. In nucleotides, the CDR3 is TGTGCCTCACGGACTAGCGGGGGGACTAGCAGCACAGATACGCAGTATTTT.

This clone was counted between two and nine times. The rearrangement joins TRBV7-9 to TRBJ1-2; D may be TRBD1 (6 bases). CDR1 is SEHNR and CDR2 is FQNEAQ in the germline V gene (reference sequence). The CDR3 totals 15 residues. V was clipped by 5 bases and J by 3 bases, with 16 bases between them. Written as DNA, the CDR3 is TGTGCCAGCAGCCCGAGTACGACAGGCCACTATGGCTACACCTTC. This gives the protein CASSPSTTGHYGYTF.

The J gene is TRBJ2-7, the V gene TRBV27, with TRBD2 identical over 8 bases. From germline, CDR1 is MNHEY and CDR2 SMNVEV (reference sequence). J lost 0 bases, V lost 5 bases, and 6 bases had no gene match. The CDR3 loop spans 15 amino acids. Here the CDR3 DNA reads TGTGCCAGCAGTGCCCCGGGACTAGTCTCCTACGAGCAGTACTTC. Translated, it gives CASSAPGLVSYEQYF.

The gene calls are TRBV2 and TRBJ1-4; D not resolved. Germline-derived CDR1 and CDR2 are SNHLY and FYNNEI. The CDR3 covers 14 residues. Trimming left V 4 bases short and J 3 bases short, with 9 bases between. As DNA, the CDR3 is TGTGCCAGCAGTGCCGGGGAGGCTAATGAAAAACTGTTTTTT. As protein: CASSAGEANEKLFF.

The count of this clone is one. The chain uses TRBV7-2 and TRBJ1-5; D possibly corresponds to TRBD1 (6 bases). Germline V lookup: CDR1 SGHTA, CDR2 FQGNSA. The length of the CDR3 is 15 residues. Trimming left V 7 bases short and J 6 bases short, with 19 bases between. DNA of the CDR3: TGTGCCAGCAACTTGAGGGGGGACGGATTTCAGCCCCAGCATTTT. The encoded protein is CASNLRGDGFQPQHF. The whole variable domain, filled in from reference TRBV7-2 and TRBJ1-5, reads GAGVSQSPSNKVTEKGKDVELRCDPISGHTALYWYRQSLGQGLEFLIYFQGNSAPDKSGLPSDRFSAERTGGSVSTLTIQRTQQEDSAVYLCASNLRGDGFQPQHFGDGTRLSIL.

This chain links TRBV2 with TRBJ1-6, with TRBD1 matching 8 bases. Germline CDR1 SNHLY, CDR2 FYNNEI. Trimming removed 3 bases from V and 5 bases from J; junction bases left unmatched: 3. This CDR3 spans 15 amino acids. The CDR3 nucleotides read TGTGCCAGCAGTGAGACAGGGGTGGATAATTCACCCCTCCACTTT. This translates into CASSETGVDNSPLHF.

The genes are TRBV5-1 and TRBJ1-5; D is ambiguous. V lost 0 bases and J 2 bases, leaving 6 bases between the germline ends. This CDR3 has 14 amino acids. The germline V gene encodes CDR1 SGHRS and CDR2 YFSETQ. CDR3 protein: CASSLGKGNQPQHF. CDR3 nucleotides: TGCGCCAGCAGCTTGGGTAAGGGCAATCAGCCCCAGCATTTT.

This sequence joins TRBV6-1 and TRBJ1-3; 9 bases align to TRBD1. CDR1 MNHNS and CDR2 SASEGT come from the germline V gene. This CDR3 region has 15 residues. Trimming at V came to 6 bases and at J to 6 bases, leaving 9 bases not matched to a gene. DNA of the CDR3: TGTGCCAGCAGACCCGGGACAGGGAGTGAAAACACCATATATTTT. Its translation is CASRPGTGSENTIYF.

The CDR3 is CASSMAGGSYEQYF. Written as DNA, the CDR3 is TGTGCCAGCAGTATGGCAGGGGGGTCCTACGAGCAGTACTTC. V is TRBV6-5 and J is TRBJ2-7; D perhaps matches TRBD1 (7 bases). The CDR3 consists of 14 residues. CDR1 is MNHEY and CDR2 is SVGAGI in the germline V gene. Between the trimmed V and J ends, which lost 5 bases and 1 base, there was a span of 12 bases.

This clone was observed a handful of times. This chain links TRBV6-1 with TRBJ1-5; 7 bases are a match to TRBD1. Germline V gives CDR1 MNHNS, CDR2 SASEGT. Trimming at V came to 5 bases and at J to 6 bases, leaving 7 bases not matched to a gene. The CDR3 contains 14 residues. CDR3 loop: CASSSDRVGQPQHF. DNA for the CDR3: TGTGCCAGCAGTTCCGACAGGGTCGGTCAGCCCCAGCATTTT.

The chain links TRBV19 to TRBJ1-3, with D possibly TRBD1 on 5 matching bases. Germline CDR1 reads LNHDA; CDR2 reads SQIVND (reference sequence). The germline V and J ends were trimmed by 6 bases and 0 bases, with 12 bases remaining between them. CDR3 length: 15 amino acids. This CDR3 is CASRAGTASGNTIYF. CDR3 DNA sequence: TGTGCCAGTAGGGCTGGGACGGCCTCTGGAAACACCATATATTTT.

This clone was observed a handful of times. CDR3: CAISRDTNYGYTF. The CDR3, as DNA: TGTGCCATCAGCAGGGACACCAACTATGGCTACACCTTC. The V and J genes are TRBV10-3 and TRBJ1-2; D possibly corresponds to TRBD1 (6 bases). The CDR3 contains 13 residues. In germline, CDR1 is ENHRY, CDR2 SYGVKD. Trimming left V 6 bases short and J 2 bases short, with 10 bases between.

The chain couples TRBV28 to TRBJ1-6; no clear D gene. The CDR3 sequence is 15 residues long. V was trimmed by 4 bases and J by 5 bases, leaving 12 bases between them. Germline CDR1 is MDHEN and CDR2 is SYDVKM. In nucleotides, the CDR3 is TGTGCCAGCAGTTCCTCCGGGATAAATAATTCACCCCTCCACTTT. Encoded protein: CASSSSGINNSPLHF.

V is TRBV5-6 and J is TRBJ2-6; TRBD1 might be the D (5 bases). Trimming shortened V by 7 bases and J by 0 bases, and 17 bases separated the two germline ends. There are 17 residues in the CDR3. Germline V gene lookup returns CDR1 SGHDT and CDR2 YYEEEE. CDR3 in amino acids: CASFVLWGSSGANVLTF. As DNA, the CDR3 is TGTGCCAGCTTCGTCCTATGGGGCTCCTCTGGGGCCAACGTCCTGACTTTC.

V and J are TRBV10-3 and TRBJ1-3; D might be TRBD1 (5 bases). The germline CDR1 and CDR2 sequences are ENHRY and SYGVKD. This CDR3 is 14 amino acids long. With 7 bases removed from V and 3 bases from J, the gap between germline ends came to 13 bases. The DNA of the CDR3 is TGTGCCATCACTACCCCGGGGGATGGAAACACCATATATTTT. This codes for CAITTPGDGNTIYF.

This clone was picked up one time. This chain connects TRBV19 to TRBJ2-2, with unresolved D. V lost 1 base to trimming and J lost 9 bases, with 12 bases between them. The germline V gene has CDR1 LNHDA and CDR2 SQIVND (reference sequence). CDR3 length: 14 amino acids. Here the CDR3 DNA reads TGTGCCAGTAGTATAGGGCCGCTAGGCCGGGAGCTGTTTTTT. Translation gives CASSIGPLGRELFF.

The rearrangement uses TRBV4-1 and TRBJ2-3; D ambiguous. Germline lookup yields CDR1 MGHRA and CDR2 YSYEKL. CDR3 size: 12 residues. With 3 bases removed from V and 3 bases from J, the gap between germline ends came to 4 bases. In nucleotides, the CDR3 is TGCGCCAGCAGCCAGGTGACAGATACGCAGTATTTT. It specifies CASSQVTDTQYF.

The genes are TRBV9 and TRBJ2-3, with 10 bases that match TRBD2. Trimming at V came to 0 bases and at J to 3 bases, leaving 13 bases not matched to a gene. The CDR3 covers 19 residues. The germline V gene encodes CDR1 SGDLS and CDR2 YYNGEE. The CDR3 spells CASSVAPQGAGGRTDTQYF. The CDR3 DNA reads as TGTGCCAGCAGCGTAGCTCCCCAGGGAGCGGGGGGGCGTACAGATACGCAGTATTTT.

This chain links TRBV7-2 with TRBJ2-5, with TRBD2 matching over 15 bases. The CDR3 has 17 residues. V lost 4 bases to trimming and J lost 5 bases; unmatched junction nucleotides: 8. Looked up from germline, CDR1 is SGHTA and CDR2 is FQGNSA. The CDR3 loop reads CASSSPGLAGGGETQYF. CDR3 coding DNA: TGTGCCAGCAGCTCCCCGGGACTAGCGGGGGGCGGGGAGACCCAGTACTTC.

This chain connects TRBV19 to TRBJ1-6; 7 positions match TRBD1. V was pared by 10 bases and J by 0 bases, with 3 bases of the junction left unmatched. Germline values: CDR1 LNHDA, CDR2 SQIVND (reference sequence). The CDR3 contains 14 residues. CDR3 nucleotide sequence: TGTGCCACACAGGGGAGCTCCTATAATTCACCCCTCCACTTT. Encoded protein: CATQGSSYNSPLHF.

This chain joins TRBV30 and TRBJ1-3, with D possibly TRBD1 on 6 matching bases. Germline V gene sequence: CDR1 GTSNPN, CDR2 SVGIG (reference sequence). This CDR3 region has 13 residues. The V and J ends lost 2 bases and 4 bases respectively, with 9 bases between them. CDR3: CAWSQGRGNTIYF. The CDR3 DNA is TGTGCCTGGAGTCAGGGGAGGGGAAACACCATATATTTT.